This T cell receptor (beta chain) was profiled in a study of blood T cell repertoires in COVID-19. Clones were read by immunoSEQ multiplex PCR, and TCRdb kept only the in-frame ones, dropping some. This sample has about 490,000 clones, with 70% to 90% found just once. The CDR3 is 16 residues long. Unmatched junction bases numbered 6, after V lost 6 bases and J lost 0 bases. Germline V gene lookup returns CDR1 ENHRY and CDR2 SYGVKD. Sequencing used peripheral blood. This chain connects TRBV10-3 to TRBJ1-3; 9 bases fit TRBD1. This receptor was identified in a human donor in a cohort sampled during active COVID-19. This CDR3 reads CAIRFRDRDSGNTIYF. The CDR3 DNA reads as TGTGCCATCAGGTTCCGGGACAGGGACTCTGGAAACACCATATATTTT.